The rows below give T cell receptor beta chains drawn from one sample of a study of T cell responses to AZD1222 COVID-19 vaccine. Measured with immunoSEQ multiplex PCR; TCRdb has only the in-frame clones, and not every one. The repertoire holds about 25,000 clones, with around 83% as singletons. The sequenced sample was peripheral blood, obtained 28 days after the second AZD1222 dose. The receptors stem from an adult who received the AZD1222 COVID-19 vaccine. Both conserved end residues are part of each CDR3. A D gene is named only where the DNA matches it firmly. The size entry is marked missing in some rows and otherwise reads once, few, many or a size class.

>.|.|TRBV28|TRBJ2-7
TGTGCCAGCAATCGGGGCGGGACCGGCTACGAGCAGTACTTC
CASNRGGTGYEQYF
>.|TRBD1|TRBV4-1|TRBJ1-1
TGCGCCAGCAGCCAACCTGGGACAGGGCCTGGGGGAGCTTTCTTT
CASSQPGTGPGGAFF
>once|.|TRBV15|TRBJ1-2
TGTGCCACCAGCGCCAGGGCCGTAGGCTACACCTTC
CATSARAVGYTF
>.|.|TRBV4-2|TRBJ1-3
TGTGCCAGCAGGGAAACAGGGAACTCTGGAAACACCATATATTTT
CASRETGNSGNTIYF
>.|TRBD1|TRBV5-1|TRBJ1-2
TGCGCCAGCAGCTTGGGGGGACAGGGGAGCTATGGCTACACCTTC
CASSLGGQGSYGYTF
>once|.|TRBV20-1|TRBJ1-1
TGCAGTGCTAGAGAGACAGAAGTGGCTTTCTTT
CSARETEVAFF
>once|TRBD1|TRBV19|TRBJ1-4
TGTGCCAGCCAGACAGGGGCAACTAATGAAAAACTGTTTTTT
CASQTGATNEKLFF
>.|.|TRBV5-1|TRBJ1-2
TGCGCCAGCAGCCCCGACGGTACTGCCTATGGCTACACCTTC
CASSPDGTAYGYTF
>.|.|TRBV2|TRBJ2-6
TGTGCCAGCAGTGAAGTGGCTGGGGCCAACGTCCTGACTTTC
CASSEVAGANVLTF
>.|TRBD1|TRBV30|TRBJ2-7
TGTGCCACGACAGGGGTGACTTACGAGCAGTACTTC
CATTGVTYEQYF
>.|.|TRBV3-1/TRBV3-2|TRBJ1-1
TGTGCCAGCAGCCTCAGGGCCATGAACACTGAAGCTTTCTTT
CASSLRAMNTEAFF
>.|.|TRBV28|TRBJ2-1
TGTGCCAGCAGTTTGGGCAGGGCTCTCAATGAGCAGTTCTTC
CASSLGRALNEQFF
>.|.|TRBV7-2|TRBJ2-2
TGTGCCAGCAGCTTAACCATGGTGGGGGCCGGGGAGCTGTTTTTT
CASSLTMVGAGELFF
>.|TRBD2|TRBV7-8|TRBJ2-1
TGTGCCAGCAGCTTACGTACTAGCGACAATGAGCAGTTCTTC
CASSLRTSDNEQFF
>.|TRBD1|TRBV2|TRBJ2-3
TGTGCCAGCAGTGTCGAGGGGACAGGGCTAGATACGCAGTATTTT
CASSVEGTGLDTQYF
>.|.|TRBV3-1/TRBV3-2|TRBJ1-4
TGTGCCAGCAGCCAACGGGGCGGTGAAAAACTGTTTTTT
CASSQRGGEKLFF
>.|.|TRBV2|TRBJ2-2
TGTGCCAGCACTGTTTCCGGATTCACCGGGGAGCTGTTTTTT
CASTVSGFTGELFF
>.|.|TRBV27|TRBJ1-1
TGTGCCAGCAGTTTCGTGTTGGGCAGGGGCTTGACTGAAGCTTTCTTT
CASSFVLGRGLTEAFF
>.|.|TRBV5-1|TRBJ2-3
TGCGCCAGCAGCTCGAAACCCCCCACAGATACGCAGTATTTT
CASSSKPPTDTQYF
>.|.|TRBV11-2|TRBJ2-4
TGTGCCAGCACCGCGTGGGCAAAAAACATTCAGTACTTC
CASTAWAKNIQYF
>.|TRBD1|TRBV24-1|TRBJ2-3
TGTGCCACCAGTGATTTGCGCATTCCCCCGGGACAGGGGTTTTCCACAGATACGCAGTATTTT
CATSDLRIPPGQGFSTDTQYF
>.|.|TRBV12-3/TRBV12-4|TRBJ1-4
TGTGCCAGCAGTTCCGGCAATGAAAAACTGTTTTTT
CASSSGNEKLFF
>.|.|TRBV7-8|TRBJ2-2
TGTGCCAGCAGCTTAGTCTGGAGTACCGGGGAGCTGTTTTTT
CASSLVWSTGELFF
>.|.|TRBV28|TRBJ1-3
TGTGCCACCGCCCGGGGGTTATATGGAAACACCATATATTTT
CATARGLYGNTIYF
>.|.|TRBV30|TRBJ2-3
TGTGCCTGGAGTACCCAGGGTGCTAGCACAGATACGCAGTATTTT
CAWSTQGASTDTQYF
>.|TRBD2|TRBV7-9|TRBJ2-5
TGTGCCAGCAGCACCCTGGGGCGGGGGGTACAAGAGACCCAGTACTTC
CASSTLGRGVQETQYF
>.|TRBD1|TRBV27|TRBJ2-6
TGTGCCAGCAGTCAGGGACAGGGAACCCCTGGGGCCAACGTCCTGACTTTC
CASSQGQGTPGANVLTF
>.|.|TRBV19|TRBJ1-5
TGTGCCAGTAGTATAGTCCAGGGACGTCAGCCCCAGCATTTT
CASSIVQGRQPQHF
>.|.|TRBV28|TRBJ1-6
TGTGCCAGCAGTCTCCATGGGGAGTCACCCCTCCACTTT
CASSLHGESPLHF
>.|.|TRBV30|TRBJ2-7
TGTGCCTGGAGTGTAACCGGGAACGAGCAGTACTTC
CAWSVTGNEQYF
>.|.|TRBV4-1|TRBJ2-2
TGCGCCAGCAGCCAAGATGAGATTAAGGGTGGGACCGGGGAGCTGTTTTTT
CASSQDEIKGGTGELFF
>.|.|TRBV5-6|TRBJ2-3
TGTGCCAGCAGCTTGGTGGGGGCGACCACCACAGATACGCAGTATTTT
CASSLVGATTTDTQYF
>.|TRBD2|TRBV5-8|TRBJ2-7
TGTGCCAGCAGCTTGCCTAGCGGGGACACCTACGAGCAGTACTTC
CASSLPSGDTYEQYF
>.|TRBD1|TRBV28|TRBJ1-2
TGTGCCAGCAGTCGGGACAGGGGGGACTGGGGCTACACCTTC
CASSRDRGDWGYTF
>.|.|TRBV7-9|TRBJ2-1
TGTGCCAGCAGCCAGAGGTGGGGGAGTGATGAGCAGTTCTTC
CASSQRWGSDEQFF
>.|TRBD2|TRBV9|TRBJ2-1
TGTGCCAGCAGCGTAGCTGTGATAGCGGGGGTCAATGAGCAGTTCTTC
CASSVAVIAGVNEQFF
>.|.|TRBV5-1|TRBJ2-7
TGCGCCAGCAGCTTGGCATGGGGGGCTTACGAGCAGTACTTC
CASSLAWGAYEQYF
>medium-sized|.|TRBV11-3|TRBJ1-1
TGTGCCAGCAGCTTAACGTACCACAGAACAGCTTTCTTT
CASSLTYHRTAFF
>.|TRBD2|TRBV5-1|TRBJ2-7
TGCGCCAGCAGCTTGGCCTTAAGCGGGGGGGCCTCGTACGAGCAGTACTTC
CASSLALSGGASYEQYF
>few|.|TRBV15|TRBJ2-7
TGTGCCACCAGCAGAGTCGTGTCGGGCGGGGAGCAGTACTTC
CATSRVVSGGEQYF
>.|.|TRBV18|TRBJ1-4
TGTGCCAGCTCACCAGGCGGGGAAAAACTGTTTTTT
CASSPGGEKLFF
>.|.|TRBV7-2|TRBJ1-5
TGTGCCAGCAGCGTGGGACTTCGCCAACTTGGGGATCAGCCCCAGCATTTT
CASSVGLRQLGDQPQHF
>.|.|TRBV6-6|TRBJ1-1
TGTGCCAGCAGCTCCTCTATGAACACTGAAGCTTTCTTT
CASSSSMNTEAFF
>.|.|TRBV7-9|TRBJ2-5
TGTGCCAGCAGCGTTGATTCAAGGGGGGAGACCCAGTACTTC
CASSVDSRGETQYF
>.|.|TRBV12-3/TRBV12-4|TRBJ2-7
TGTGCCAGCAGTCCCCCCGGTTGGAAAGAGCAGTACTTC
CASSPPGWKEQYF
>.|.|TRBV19|TRBJ2-6
TGTGCCAGTAGGGCCTCTTTTAAGCGGGCCAACGTCCTGACTTTC
CASRASFKRANVLTF
>.|.|TRBV7-3|TRBJ2-3
TGTGCCAGCAGCTCGACAATGCGGAGATCGGATACGCAGTATTTT
CASSSTMRRSDTQYF
>.|.|TRBV27|TRBJ1-5
TGTGCCAGCAGTTTATCGCAGGGTTTAAATCAGCCCCAGCATTTT
CASSLSQGLNQPQHF
>.|TRBD1|TRBV5-4|TRBJ2-1
TGTGCCAGCAGCTTGGGGCAGGGGGTTGAGCAGTTCTTC
CASSLGQGVEQFF
>.|.|TRBV19|TRBJ1-5
TGTGCCAGTAGTACAATAGGGGGGGGACGGCAGCCCCAGCATTTT
CASSTIGGGRQPQHF
>.|.|TRBV19|TRBJ1-5
TGTGCCAGTAGTGTTACGGGGGGCCGTCAGCCCCAGCATTTT
CASSVTGGRQPQHF
>.|.|TRBV5-1|TRBJ1-2
TGCGCCAGCAGCTTGGGGGGGACGGATAACTATGGCTACACCTTC
CASSLGGTDNYGYTF
>.|TRBD1|TRBV29-1|TRBJ1-4
TGCAGCGTTGTGGGGACAGGGAAAACTAATGAAAAACTGTTTTTT
CSVVGTGKTNEKLFF